The 12 T cell receptor beta chains below come from one sample, sequenced in a study of response to subunit inactivated influenza vaccine. TCRdb re-called the RT-PCR reads through MiXCR, storing one row per CDR3 protein. The table has a few hundred thousand distinct CDR3 sequences, 9.5% to 12% seen once. Material: PBMCs from blood, obtained roughly 48 days after vaccination. These receptors were collected from a man aged 45 to 65 who received an inactivated influenza vaccine.

The sample holds a few counts of this clonotype. A read error may produce the germline difference seen at one junction end. The rearrangement joins TRBV7-7 to TRBJ2-3; D perhaps matches TRBD1 (6 bases). There are 14 residues in the CDR3. The germline CDR1 and CDR2 sequences are SSHAT and FNYEAQ (reference sequence). The CDR3 nucleotides are TGTGCTAGCAGCTCACAGGGTATCTCAGATACGCAGTATTTT. This encodes CASSSQGISDTQYF.

This chain's CDR3 is CASSGGLVEQYF. CDR3 nucleotide sequence: TGTGCCAGCAGTGGTGGACTGGTTGAGCAGTACTTC. V is TRBV7-9 and J is TRBJ2-7; maybe TRBD2 (5 bases). Per the germline V gene, CDR1 is SEHNR and CDR2 is FQNEAQ (reference sequence). Trimming removed 6 bases at V and 7 bases at J, with 13 bases between. The CDR3 extends over 12 amino acids.

This chain connects TRBV12-3 or TRBV12-4 to TRBJ1-2; 9 positions agree with TRBD1. The V and J ends lost 6 bases and 4 bases, in that order; junction bases with no gene match: 12. The CDR3 extends over 16 amino acids. CDR3 sequence reads: CASSPSIQGATYGYTF. CDR3 coding DNA: TGTGCCAGCAGCCCAAGCATACAGGGGGCGACCTATGGCTACACCTTC.

This clonotype was detected a few times. V gene TRBV20-1 combines with J gene TRBJ2-5, with 16 bases lining up with TRBD2. This CDR3 comprises 18 residues. V shed 3 bases, J shed 2 bases, and the junction held 9 bases outside the gene matches. Per germline, CDR1 DFQATT and CDR2 SNEGSKA (reference sequence). CDR3 region: CSASFRKGLAGGQETQYF. CDR3 nucleotides: TGCAGTGCTAGCTTCAGAAAGGGACTAGCGGGGGGGCAAGAGACCCAGTACTTC.

This clonotype was counted a few times. The rearrangement links TRBV9 to TRBJ1-6; D is unclear. Trimming pared 0 bases from V and 7 bases from J, leaving 5 bases between. The germline CDR1 and CDR2 sequences are SGDLS and YYNGEE. The CDR3 sequence is 13 residues long. The CDR3 DNA is TGTGCCAGCAGCGTAGAGCTGAATTCACCCCTCCACTTT. Encoded protein: CASSVELNSPLHF.

The V call is TRBV6-5, the J call TRBJ2-2; D is undetermined. V was cut by 3 bases and J by 0 bases, with 17 bases left in between. Germline lookup yields CDR1 MNHEY and CDR2 SVGAGI. The CDR3 runs 18 residues. CDR3 sequence reads: CASSYGLPKSPNTGELFF. The CDR3, as DNA: TGTGCCAGCAGTTATGGTCTCCCTAAGAGTCCGAACACCGGGGAGCTGTTTTTT.

CDR3 nucleotides: TGTGCCAGCAGCACGGGTCCGGAGGAGGCCGGGGAGCTGTTTTTT. It is translated as CASSTGPEEAGELFF. The V and J genes are TRBV7-7 and TRBJ2-2; D possibly corresponds to TRBD2 (5 bases). The CDR3 sequence is 15 residues long. The germline V gene has CDR1 SSHAT and CDR2 FNYEAQ (reference sequence). V was cut by 5 bases and J by 6 bases, with 16 bases left in between. Complete variable domain (other parts from reference TRBV7-7 and TRBJ2-2): GAGVSQSPRYKVTKRGQDVTLRCDPISSHATLYWYQQALGQGPEFLTYFNYEAQPDKSGLPSDRFSAERPEGSISTLTIQRTEQRDSAMYRCASSTGPEEAGELFFGEGSRLTVL.

The CDR3 loop is CASSAGTVGRGNTIYF. The CDR3 region has the DNA TGTGCCAGCAGCGCTGGGACAGTCGGCAGAGGAAACACCATATATTTT. This chain links TRBV28 with TRBJ1-3; 7 bases agree with TRBD1. The germline V gene encodes CDR1 MDHEN and CDR2 SYDVKM. This CDR3 spans 16 amino acids. Trimming at V came to 6 bases and at J to 4 bases, leaving 12 bases not matched to a gene.

The chain links TRBV28 to TRBJ1-5, with D uncertain. The CDR3 runs 13 residues. Germline V CDR1 and CDR2: MDHEN, SYDVKM. V lost 7 bases, J lost 4 bases, and 11 bases lay in between. The CDR3 region is CASTPLANQPQHF. The CDR3 DNA is TGTGCCAGCACCCCCCTAGCGAATCAGCCCCAGCATTTT. The whole variable domain, filled in from reference TRBV28 and TRBJ1-5, reads DVKVTQSSRYLVKRTGEKVFLECVQDMDHENMFWYRQDPGLGLRLIYFSYDVKMKEKGDIPEGYSVSREKKERFSLILESASTNQTSMYLCASTPLANQPQHFGDGTRLSIL.

This clonotype was observed a few times. V usage is TRBV7-2 and J usage is TRBJ2-2, with 10 bases lining up with TRBD2. Germline V gene lookup returns CDR1 SGHTA and CDR2 FQGNSA. The CDR3 length is 15 residues. V lost 5 bases and J lost 1; bases outside the gene matches: 1. The chain's CDR3 is CASSERGGNTGELFF. CDR3 sequence (DNA): TGTGCCAGCAGCGAGCGGGGGGGGAACACCGGGGAGCTGTTTTTT.

This clonotype was seen repeatedly, ten times or more. The V call is TRBV5-1, the J call TRBJ1-1; no clear D gene. Germline CDR1 SGHRS, CDR2 YFSETQ. Trimming took 0 bases from V and 4 from J, leaving 10 bases between them. The CDR3 is 14 amino acids. The CDR3 bases are TGCGCCAGCAGCTTGGCTGCACAGACCACTGAAGCTTTCTTT. It yields the protein CASSLAAQTTEAFF.

This clonotype occurred many times. The rearrangement uses TRBV30 and TRBJ1-2; TRBD1 matches at 10 bases. After removal of 1 base from V and 3 bases from J, the junction contained 2 bases not matched to a gene. CDR3 size: 14 residues. CDR1 and CDR2 from the germline V gene are GTSNPN and SVGIG (reference sequence). The chain's CDR3 is CAWSGTGGYYGYTF. CDR3 sequence (DNA): TGTGCCTGGAGTGGGACAGGGGGATACTATGGCTACACCTTC. The variable domain in full, with the rest retrieved from reference TRBV30 and TRBJ1-2, is SQTIHQWPATLVQPVGSPLSLECTVEGTSNPNLYWYRQAAGRGLQLLFYSVGIGQISSEVPQNLSASRPQDRQFILSSKKLLLSDSGFYLCAWSGTGGYYGYTFGSGTRLTVV.